The rows below give T cell receptor beta chains drawn from one sample of a study of blood T cell repertoires in COVID-19. Only in-frame clones appear in the TCRdb table, and some are missing; sequencing was by immunoSEQ multiplex PCR. The data show about 250,000 clones, roughly 89% seen once. Material: PBMCs or T cells enriched from blood (not recorded which). These receptors were collected from a man between 40 and 49 years old who had recovered from COVID-19. Both conserved end residues are part of each CDR3. The D gene is left open where the match is weak. Expanded clones get a size class; other rows say once, few or many, or leave the size out.

d_call: .; clone_size: .; j_call: TRBJ1-2; v_call: TRBV23-1; cdr3_aa: CASSPGRVYGYTF; cdr3_nt: TGCGCCAGCAGTCCAGGGCGTGTCTATGGCTACACCTTC
d_call: .; clone_size: .; j_call: TRBJ1-1; v_call: TRBV19; cdr3_aa: CASSNPSGSRNTEAFF; cdr3_nt: TGTGCCAGTAGTAACCCCTCCGGGAGCCGGAACACTGAAGCTTTCTTT
d_call: .; clone_size: .; j_call: TRBJ1-2; v_call: TRBV15; cdr3_aa: CATRIGSGLDYGYTF; cdr3_nt: TGTGCCACCAGAATCGGATCAGGGTTGGACTATGGCTACACCTTC
d_call: TRBD2; clone_size: .; j_call: TRBJ2-3; v_call: TRBV4-3; cdr3_aa: CASSQDRRTRVTDTQYF; cdr3_nt: TGCGCCAGCAGCCAGGACCGAAGGACTAGGGTCACAGATACGCAGTATTTT
d_call: .; clone_size: .; j_call: TRBJ2-2; v_call: TRBV14; cdr3_aa: CASSLLPGTGELFF; cdr3_nt: TGTGCCAGCAGCCTTCTGCCGGGGACCGGGGAGCTGTTTTTT
d_call: TRBD1; clone_size: .; j_call: TRBJ2-6; v_call: TRBV4-3; cdr3_aa: CASSQGTGVSGANVLTF; cdr3_nt: TGCGCCAGCAGCCAAGGGACAGGGGTCTCTGGGGCCAACGTCCTGACTTTC
d_call: TRBD1; clone_size: once; j_call: TRBJ1-3; v_call: TRBV5-4; cdr3_aa: CASSLGIQGPNSGNTIYF; cdr3_nt: TGTGCCAGCAGCTTGGGTATACAGGGGCCTAACTCTGGAAACACCATATATTTT
d_call: TRBD1; clone_size: .; j_call: TRBJ2-1; v_call: TRBV18; cdr3_aa: CASSPPNRDRAQNEQFF; cdr3_nt: TGTGCCAGCTCACCACCGAACCGGGACAGGGCGCAGAATGAGCAGTTCTTC
d_call: TRBD1; clone_size: .; j_call: TRBJ1-2; v_call: TRBV6-1; cdr3_aa: CASSESRQGYGYTF; cdr3_nt: TGTGCCAGCAGTGAATCCCGACAGGGCTATGGCTACACCTTC
d_call: TRBD1; clone_size: once; j_call: TRBJ2-5; v_call: TRBV7-9; cdr3_aa: CASRMDRGQETQYF; cdr3_nt: TGTGCCAGCAGGATGGACAGGGGTCAAGAGACCCAGTACTTC
d_call: .; clone_size: .; j_call: TRBJ1-4; v_call: TRBV15; cdr3_aa: CATRGQVEKLFF; cdr3_nt: TGTGCCACCAGGGGGCAGGTTGAAAAACTGTTTTTT
d_call: TRBD1; clone_size: .; j_call: TRBJ1-1; v_call: TRBV7-6; cdr3_aa: CASSLGTGEGGTEAFF; cdr3_nt: TGTGCCAGCAGCTTAGGGACAGGGGAAGGAGGCACTGAAGCTTTCTTT
d_call: .; clone_size: .; j_call: TRBJ1-4; v_call: TRBV21-1; cdr3_aa: CASSKGRGWDNEKLFF; cdr3_nt: TGTGCCAGCAGCAAGGGCAGGGGGTGGGACAATGAAAAACTGTTTTTT
d_call: .; clone_size: .; j_call: TRBJ1-2; v_call: TRBV11-2; cdr3_aa: CASSLELRGAPHDGYTF; cdr3_nt: TGTGCCAGCAGCTTAGAGTTAAGGGGCGCCCCACACGATGGCTACACCTTC
d_call: .; clone_size: .; j_call: TRBJ2-2; v_call: TRBV3-1/TRBV3-2; cdr3_aa: CASSQTLGGPRDTGELFF; cdr3_nt: TGTGCCAGCAGCCAAACCCTCGGGGGGCCTAGGGACACCGGGGAGCTGTTTTTT
d_call: TRBD1; clone_size: .; j_call: TRBJ1-2; v_call: TRBV6-5; cdr3_aa: CASRPQGATGYTF; cdr3_nt: TGTGCCAGCAGGCCACAGGGGGCTACTGGCTACACCTTC
d_call: .; clone_size: .; j_call: TRBJ1-2; v_call: TRBV6-1; cdr3_aa: CASSDPAERAGYGYTF; cdr3_nt: TGTGCCAGCAGTGACCCAGCAGAAAGGGCGGGTTATGGCTACACCTTC
d_call: TRBD2; clone_size: .; j_call: TRBJ2-4; v_call: TRBV7-9; cdr3_aa: CASSLSSGIGIQYF; cdr3_nt: TGTGCCAGCAGCTTATCTAGCGGGATCGGCATTCAGTACTTC
d_call: TRBD2; clone_size: .; j_call: TRBJ2-2; v_call: TRBV19; cdr3_aa: CASSIEAASGLAGGGTGELFF; cdr3_nt: TGTGCCAGTAGTATAGAGGCCGCTTCGGGACTAGCGGGAGGGGGCACCGGGGAGCTGTTTTTT
d_call: TRBD1; clone_size: .; j_call: TRBJ1-4; v_call: TRBV28; cdr3_aa: CASSLLGWQGATNEKLFF; cdr3_nt: TGTGCCAGCAGTTTACTTGGTTGGCAGGGGGCAACTAATGAAAAACTGTTTTTT
d_call: TRBD1; clone_size: .; j_call: TRBJ1-2; v_call: TRBV14; cdr3_aa: CASSQDSTGAGYTF; cdr3_nt: TGTGCCAGCAGCCAAGACTCGACAGGGGCCGGCTACACCTTC
d_call: TRBD1; clone_size: .; j_call: TRBJ1-3; v_call: TRBV7-8; cdr3_aa: CASSSRSRQGARGNTIYF; cdr3_nt: TGTGCCAGCAGCTCCCGCTCCCGACAGGGGGCGAGGGGAAACACCATATATTTT
d_call: TRBD2; clone_size: .; j_call: TRBJ2-1; v_call: TRBV19; cdr3_aa: CASLAGGSYNEQFF; cdr3_nt: TGTGCCAGTCTAGCGGGGGGGTCTTACAATGAGCAGTTCTTC
d_call: .; clone_size: once; j_call: TRBJ1-2; v_call: TRBV30; cdr3_aa: CAWSPKVGGVHGYTF; cdr3_nt: TGTGCCTGGAGTCCTAAAGTCGGGGGGGTTCATGGCTACACCTTC
d_call: TRBD1; clone_size: .; j_call: TRBJ1-1; v_call: TRBV4-2; cdr3_aa: CASSQHRGMRTEAFF; cdr3_nt: TGTGCCAGCAGCCAACACAGGGGGATGCGCACTGAAGCTTTCTTT
d_call: .; clone_size: once; j_call: TRBJ1-5; v_call: TRBV5-8; cdr3_aa: CASSSGRSNQPQHF; cdr3_nt: TGTGCCAGCAGCTCTGGGAGGTCCAATCAGCCCCAGCATTTT
d_call: .; clone_size: few; j_call: TRBJ1-1; v_call: TRBV5-1; cdr3_aa: CASSSRDNNMNTEAFF; cdr3_nt: TGCGCCAGCAGCTCCCGGGACAACAACATGAACACTGAAGCTTTCTTT
d_call: TRBD1; clone_size: .; j_call: TRBJ1-6; v_call: TRBV27; cdr3_aa: CASSGTDRGNSPLHF; cdr3_nt: TGTGCCAGCAGCGGGACGGACAGGGGTAATTCACCCCTCCACTTT
d_call: .; clone_size: .; j_call: TRBJ2-5; v_call: TRBV7-9; cdr3_aa: CASSYGGRDGETQYF; cdr3_nt: TGTGCCAGCAGCTATGGGGGCCGGGACGGAGAGACCCAGTACTTC
d_call: .; clone_size: .; j_call: TRBJ1-5; v_call: TRBV28; cdr3_aa: CASSTGEGDQPQHF; cdr3_nt: TGTGCCAGCTCAACAGGTGAGGGGGATCAGCCCCAGCATTTT
d_call: .; clone_size: .; j_call: TRBJ2-7; v_call: TRBV11-2; cdr3_aa: CASSLYNYEQYF; cdr3_nt: TGTGCCAGCAGCCTTTACAACTACGAGCAGTACTTC
d_call: TRBD1; clone_size: .; j_call: TRBJ1-4; v_call: TRBV19; cdr3_aa: CASSPRTGRSNEKLFF; cdr3_nt: TGTGCCAGTAGTCCACGGACAGGGAGGTCTAATGAAAAACTGTTTTTT
d_call: .; clone_size: .; j_call: TRBJ1-1; v_call: TRBV6-6; cdr3_aa: CASREGDTEAFF; cdr3_nt: TGTGCCAGCCGTGAGGGCGACACTGAAGCTTTCTTT
d_call: .; clone_size: .; j_call: TRBJ1-2; v_call: TRBV18; cdr3_aa: CASSPLGLQDLNYGYTF; cdr3_nt: TGTGCCAGCTCACCACTGGGACTCCAAGACCTTAACTATGGCTACACCTTC
d_call: TRBD1; clone_size: .; j_call: TRBJ1-5; v_call: TRBV20-1; cdr3_aa: CSASPGTGNQPQHF; cdr3_nt: TGCAGTGCTAGTCCCGGGACAGGGAACCAGCCCCAGCATTTT
d_call: .; clone_size: .; j_call: TRBJ1-5; v_call: TRBV6-6; cdr3_aa: CASDLTRGRYQPQHF; cdr3_nt: TGTGCCAGCGATCTTACAAGGGGGAGATATCAGCCCCAGCATTTT
d_call: .; clone_size: .; j_call: TRBJ1-2; v_call: TRBV28; cdr3_aa: CALTIPGDYGYTF; cdr3_nt: TGTGCACTTACGATACCGGGGGACTATGGCTACACCTTC
d_call: .; clone_size: .; j_call: TRBJ1-2; v_call: TRBV9; cdr3_aa: CASSVGTDSYGYTF; cdr3_nt: TGTGCCAGCAGCGTAGGGACGGACTCCTATGGCTACACCTTC
d_call: .; clone_size: few; j_call: TRBJ2-7; v_call: TRBV4-3; cdr3_aa: CASSPGPGPYEQYF; cdr3_nt: TGCGCCAGCAGCCCCGGACCAGGGCCCTACGAGCAGTACTTC
d_call: TRBD1; clone_size: .; j_call: TRBJ1-5; v_call: TRBV10-1; cdr3_aa: CASSEVQGDNQPQHF; cdr3_nt: TGCGCCAGCAGTGAAGTACAGGGGGACAATCAGCCCCAGCATTTT
d_call: TRBD2; clone_size: .; j_call: TRBJ2-7; v_call: TRBV9; cdr3_aa: CASSQSWVAGTYEQYF; cdr3_nt: TGTGCCAGCAGCCAAAGTTGGGTAGCGGGGACCTACGAGCAGTACTTC
d_call: TRBD1; clone_size: .; j_call: TRBJ1-1; v_call: TRBV2; cdr3_aa: CASSPDRAGTEAFF; cdr3_nt: TGTGCCAGCAGTCCCGACAGGGCAGGGACTGAAGCTTTCTTT
d_call: TRBD1; clone_size: .; j_call: TRBJ1-3; v_call: TRBV15; cdr3_aa: CATSNRRRQGNSGNTIYF; cdr3_nt: TGTGCCACCAGCAACCGCCGTAGACAGGGAAACTCTGGAAACACCATATATTTT